A single T cell receptor beta chain is shown here with its context. The antigen is unknown. The sample is drawn from a study of cytomegalovirus exposure and HLA in healthy donors. V shed 7 bases and J shed 3 bases, with 8 bases lying between them. Germline values: CDR1 SNHLY, CDR2 FYNNEI. CDR3 size: 12 residues. The PCR had 60 Vbeta and 13 Jbeta primers. The assay was immunoSEQ multiplex PCR, and TCRdb's table has in-frame clones only and misses some. The sample lists 150,000 to 200,000 clones; about 90% were seen once. Study observations and caveats: Most of the TCR beta V segments (in an earlier analysis) were productive either about 87% or about 30% of the time.

The TCR comes from a girl under three years old in good health and CMV-seronegative. J is TRBJ2-3 and V is TRBV2, with D maybe TRBD1 (6 bases). Sequenced material: PBMCs. The CDR3 bases are TGTGCCAGCAAAACAGGGACAGATACGCAGTATTTT. Protein: CASKTGTDTQYF. The whole variable domain, remainder taken from reference TRBV2 and TRBJ2-3, is EPEVTQTPSHQVTQMGQEVILRCVPISNHLYFYWYRQILGQKVEFLVSFYNNEISEKSEIFDDQFSVERPDGSNFTLKIRSTKLEDSAMYFCASKTGTDTQYFGPGTRLTVL.